This TCR beta chain was identified in a study of T cell responses to AZD1222 COVID-19 vaccine. Sample share makes this clone medium-sized. Profiling relied on immunoSEQ multiplex PCR, and the TCRdb table lists in-frame clones only, not all of them. The table has around 110,000 clones, about 90% seen once. There are 14 residues in the CDR3. The clonotype comes from an adult in good health. This chain links TRBV21-1 with TRBJ2-7; TRBD1 was called by the table and not checked on the DNA. TRBV21-1 is a pseudogene. The input for sequencing was peripheral blood, taken on day 0 of AZD1222 vaccination. CDR3 nucleotide sequence: TGTGCCAGCAGCAAAGGGGCGCTGGGCTACGAGCAGTACTTC. Protein product: CASSKGALGYEQYF.